A single sample gave rise to the 13 T cell receptor beta chains below, sequenced in a study of T-cell memory formation after mild COVID-19. Using its own MiXCR run on the 5' RACE reads, TCRdb lists one record per CDR3 protein. Of some 340,000 distinct CDR3 sequences in the sample, about an eighth are singletons; the top ten hold about 22%. Sequencing was performed on PBMCs or a T cell subset sorted from them (not recorded which). The receptors shown here come from a man aged 18 to 35 who had mild COVID-19 (a few samples of this study predate the infection). Cell type and time point are not known.

This clonotype was observed a handful of times. This rearrangement joins TRBV5-8 to TRBJ2-1; 12 nucleotides match TRBD1. The CDR3 has 16 residues. The ends lost 4 bases at V and 8 bases at J; junction bases unmatched: 10. Germline CDR1 is SGHTS and CDR2 is YDEGEE. For the CDR3, the DNA is TGTGCCAGCAGCCGGGGGACAGGGGGCGGTTTTGATGAGCAGTTCTTC. It is translated as CASSRGTGGGFDEQFF.

This clonotype was picked up a small number of times. The rearrangement links TRBV20-1 to TRBJ2-5; D is possibly TRBD2 (6 bases). The CDR3 is 13 residues long. In germline, CDR1 is DFQATT, CDR2 SNEGSKA (reference sequence). V lost 1 base and J lost 7, with 13 bases in between. The CDR3 loop reads CSARGVGGRTQYF. The DNA for the CDR3 is TGCAGTGCTAGAGGGGTCGGGGGTCGGACCCAGTACTTC.

This clonotype was counted only a few times. The chain combines TRBV4-3 with TRBJ2-2, with D perhaps TRBD1 or TRBD2 (5 bases each). The CDR3 contains 14 residues. Trimming pared 10 bases from V and 4 bases from J, leaving 16 bases between. Germline CDR1 LGHNA, CDR2 YSLEER. CDR3 nucleotides: TGCGCCACGGGGCAAAGGTTAAGCACCGGGGAGCTGTTTTTT. Amino acids: CATGQRLSTGELFF.

This clonotype was detected only a few times. The chain has TRBV20-1 and TRBJ1-6, with D hard to call. Per germline, CDR1 DFQATT and CDR2 SNEGSKA (reference sequence). V lost 0 bases to trimming and J lost 3 bases, with 12 bases between them. The CDR3 runs to 16 residues. The CDR3 bases are TGCAGTGCTAGAGATAGTCAGGACCTCTATAATTCACCCCTCCACTTT. Protein product: CSARDSQDLYNSPLHF.

This clonotype was seen a few times. V is TRBV27 and J is TRBJ2-3, with 12 bases fitting TRBD2. The trim removed 5 bases at V and 6 bases at J, leaving 6 bases unmatched. This CDR3 has 15 residues. Germline lookup yields CDR1 MNHEY and CDR2 SMNVEV (reference sequence). The CDR3 region has the DNA TGTGCCAGCAGTGTACTAGCGGGGGGTATGGATACGCAGTATTTT. Encoded protein: CASSVLAGGMDTQYF.

This clonotype has a count of ten or more. The V and J genes are TRBV6-5 and TRBJ2-5; 7 nucleotides agree with TRBD2. V shed 6 bases, J shed 3 bases, and the junction held 7 bases outside the gene matches. This CDR3 comprises 14 residues. Germline V gene data show CDR1 as MNHEY and CDR2 as SVGAGI. The CDR3 region is CASRVSGNKETQYF. DNA of the CDR3: TGTGCCAGCAGAGTAAGCGGGAATAAAGAGACCCAGTACTTC.

In its sample, this clonotype was seen a few times. The CDR3 loop reads CASSYSVAANQPQHF. Written as DNA, the CDR3 is TGTGCCAGCAGTTACTCGGTGGCAGCTAATCAGCCCCAGCATTTT. The V and J genes are TRBV6-5 and TRBJ1-5; unclear D gene. V was clipped by 0 bases and J by 4 bases, with 10 bases between them. The germline CDR1 and CDR2 sequences are MNHEY and SVGAGI. CDR3 length: 15 residues.

This clonotype was seen repeatedly, ten times or more. The gene calls are TRBV6-6 and TRBJ1-5, with D perhaps matching TRBD1 (5 bases). The CDR3 is made up of 17 amino acids. From germline, CDR1 is MNHNY and CDR2 SVGAGI (reference sequence). The V end was cut by 6 bases, the J end by 0 bases, with 18 bases between. As DNA, the CDR3 is TGTGCCAGCAGCCCCCTCTCCAGGGCTCATAGCAATCAGCCCCAGCATTTT. Translating gives CASSPLSRAHSNQPQHF.

The table lists this clonotype with a few counts. The rearrangement uses TRBV5-1 and TRBJ1-1, with no clear D. The V gene's germline CDR1 is SGHRS and CDR2 YFSETQ. V was trimmed by 0 bases and J by 0 bases, leaving 12 bases between them. This CDR3 is 16 amino acids long. CDR3 region: CASSLGISVMNTEAFF. DNA of the CDR3: TGCGCCAGCAGCTTGGGGATCAGCGTCATGAACACTGAAGCTTTCTTT.

This clonotype was picked up a small number of times. The genes are TRBV30 and TRBJ1-5, with D maybe TRBD1 (5 bases). The CDR3 extends over 14 amino acids. Germline CDR1 reads GTSNPN; CDR2 reads SVGIG (reference sequence). V lost 0 bases to trimming and J lost 6 bases, with 12 bases between them. The CDR3 here is CAWSVSGLGQPQHF. CDR3 sequence (DNA): TGTGCCTGGAGTGTCTCAGGGTTAGGTCAGCCCCAGCATTTT.

In this sample, this clonotype turned up a few times. This chain's CDR3 is CASSFKEGTEQFF. CDR3 DNA: TGTGCCAGCAGTTTCAAGGAGGGGACTGAGCAGTTCTTC. The chain is built from TRBV12-3 or TRBV12-4 and TRBJ2-1, with a weak D call TRBD2 (6 bases). The CDR3 length is 13 residues. Trimming shortened V by 3 bases and J by 9 bases, and 12 bases separated the two germline ends.

The chain carries TRBV5-1 and TRBJ2-7; tentatively, D is TRBD1 (6 bases). Between the trimmed V and J ends, which lost 4 bases and 2 bases, there was a span of 13 bases. This CDR3 is 14 amino acids long. CDR1 is SGHRS and CDR2 is YFSETQ in the germline V gene. The CDR3 DNA is TGCGCCAGCAGCCCCCAGGGGCTAACCTACGAGCAGTACTTC. It translates to CASSPQGLTYEQYF.

This chain uses TRBV7-2 with TRBJ2-7; a weak D match, TRBD1 (5 bases). This CDR3 has 15 residues. V was cut by 5 bases and J by 4 bases, with 18 bases left in between. The germline CDR1 and CDR2 sequences are SGHTA and FQGNSA. This chain's CDR3 is CASSQDGRVGYEQYF. CDR3 bases: TGTGCCAGCAGCCAGGATGGCAGGGTGGGGTACGAGCAGTACTTC.